The rows below give T cell receptor beta chains drawn from one sample of a study of blood T cell repertoires in COVID-19. This table comes from immunoSEQ multiplex PCR, and its TCRdb copy is limited to in-frame clones, with some not included. Found here are approximately 350,000 clones, approximately 86% of them singletons; the top ten hold roughly 7.2%. Sequenced: peripheral blood. These receptor sequences come from a woman aged 55-70 years with COVID-19, enrolled during active disease. CDR3s include the opening cysteine and the closing phenylalanine or tryptophan. A D gene is named only where the DNA matches it firmly. Rows may omit the clone size; those that give it use once, few, many or a size class.

CDR3nt	CDR3aa	v_gene	j_gene	abundance	d_gene
TGTGCCAGCAGCTTAACAGGCGTAGCGGGGGCCCATGGTGAGCAGTTCTTC	CASSLTGVAGAHGEQFF	TRBV7-3	TRBJ2-1	NA	TRBD2
TGCGCCAGCAGCGGACCGGGACAGGGGAACACCGGGGAGCTGTTTTTT	CASSGPGQGNTGELFF	TRBV5-1	TRBJ2-2	once	TRBD1
TGCGCCAGCAACTTAGGACTAGCGGACTACAATGAGCAGTTCTTC	CASNLGLADYNEQFF	TRBV4-1	TRBJ2-1	NA	TRBD2
TGTGCCAGCAGCTTAGGGCAGGCGGGAGTCTATGGCTACACCTTC	CASSLGQAGVYGYTF	TRBV7-3	TRBJ1-2	few	NA
TGCAGCGTTGTATCTGGAAACACCATATATTTT	CSVVSGNTIYF	TRBV29-1	TRBJ1-3	NA	NA
TGTGCCAGCAGTTACTCCGGGATTCAAGAGACCCAGTACTTC	CASSYSGIQETQYF	TRBV6-5	TRBJ2-5	once	NA
TGTGCCAGCAGCAAGGACAGGGGGCTGAGGTACGAGCAGTACTTC	CASSKDRGLRYEQYF	TRBV7-9	TRBJ2-7	NA	TRBD1
TGTGCCACCAGCAAATCAGGATACCAAGAGACCCAGTACTTC	CATSKSGYQETQYF	TRBV15	TRBJ2-5	NA	NA
TGCGCCAGCAGACATCGGGGGGAGCAGGACTATGGCTACACCTTC	CASRHRGEQDYGYTF	TRBV5-1	TRBJ1-2	NA	NA
TGTGCCAGCAGTTACGTCGCAGGGCAGGGAAACACCGGGGAGCTGTTTTTT	CASSYVAGQGNTGELFF	TRBV6-2/TRBV6-3	TRBJ2-2	NA	NA
TGTGCCAGCAGCCAAGGGAGACAGGAGGATACGCAGTATTTT	CASSQGRQEDTQYF	TRBV4-2	TRBJ2-3	NA	NA
TGTGCCAGCAGTGACCTCGGGACAGGGGGCCTGAAGCCGCTTTTC	CASSDLGTGGLKPLF	TRBV6-4	TRBJ2-7	once	TRBD1
TGTGCCATCAGTGAGTCATGGGGCAGGAACTATGGCTACACCTTC	CAISESWGRNYGYTF	TRBV10-3	TRBJ1-2	NA	NA
TGCGCCAGCAGCTCCAGACTAGCGGGGGGGCAGGATACGCAGTATTTT	CASSSRLAGGQDTQYF	TRBV5-1	TRBJ2-3	NA	TRBD2
TGTGCCAGCAGAACCGGGACAGGGGGTATGAACACTGAAGCTTTCTTT	CASRTGTGGMNTEAFF	TRBV7-8	TRBJ1-1	NA	TRBD1
TGTGCCAGCAGCTTAAGAATTAGCGGGGGGTTTAATGAGCAGTTCTTC	CASSLRISGGFNEQFF	TRBV7-2	TRBJ2-1	NA	TRBD2
TGTGCCAGCAGCGCCCAGGGTTCCGGGGCCAACGTCCTGACTTTC	CASSAQGSGANVLTF	TRBV9	TRBJ2-6	once	NA
TGTGCCAGCAGCTCTGGGACAGATGGAAACACCATATATTTT	CASSSGTDGNTIYF	TRBV7-8	TRBJ1-3	once	TRBD1
TGTGCCAGCTCACCACCATTAACCAAGGGGACAGATACGCAGTATTTT	CASSPPLTKGTDTQYF	TRBV18	TRBJ2-3	NA	NA
TGTGCCAGCTCACCGGACAGGGCTGGCTACACCTTC	CASSPDRAGYTF	TRBV18	TRBJ1-2	NA	TRBD1
TGTGCCAGTAGACCCTCCGGGATATATGGCGGGCAGTACTTC	CASRPSGIYGGQYF	TRBV19	TRBJ2-7	once	NA
TGCAGTGCTAGTGCCGGGACAGCGACTGACGAGCAGTACTTC	CSASAGTATDEQYF	TRBV20-1	TRBJ2-7	NA	TRBD1
TGCGCCAGCAGCAAAAGAATTCCAGGGCGGCTATTGTATGGCTACACCTTC	CASSKRIPGRLLYGYTF	TRBV5-1	TRBJ1-2	NA	NA
TGCGCCAGCAGCTTGGCCCCGGGACAGGGGTCTGGAAACACCATATATTTT	CASSLAPGQGSGNTIYF	TRBV5-1	TRBJ1-3	NA	TRBD1
TGCGCCAGCAGCCAAGAACAGGGACCTAGCACAGATACGCAGTATTTT	CASSQEQGPSTDTQYF	TRBV4-1	TRBJ2-3	NA	NA
TGTGCCAGCAGCGTAGGATGGGGGCTACTGGAAAAACTGTTTTTT	CASSVGWGLLEKLFF	TRBV9	TRBJ1-4	NA	NA
TGTGCCAGCTCCTTAACGACAGGGGCTCAGGGGGCCGGAAACACCATATATTTT	CASSLTTGAQGAGNTIYF	TRBV18	TRBJ1-3	once	TRBD1
TGTGCCAGCAGCTGGGGCCTCAATCAGCCCCAGCATTTT	CASSWGLNQPQHF	TRBV28	TRBJ1-5	NA	NA
TGCGCCAGCAGCTTGGGACTAGCGGGAACCTACGAGCAGTACTTC	CASSLGLAGTYEQYF	TRBV5-1	TRBJ2-7	few	TRBD2
TGTGCCAGCAGCTCAGGGGGCGGCACTGAAGCTTTCTTT	CASSSGGGTEAFF	TRBV12-3/TRBV12-4	TRBJ1-1	NA	TRBD1
TGCGCCAGCAGCTTGGCGGTAGCGGGGGGGCCTAGTGATGAGCAGTACTTC	CASSLAVAGGPSDEQYF	TRBV5-1	TRBJ2-7	NA	TRBD2
TGTGCCAGCAGTTACCGCCCGGGGGAGACCCAGTACTTC	CASSYRPGETQYF	TRBV6-2/TRBV6-3	TRBJ2-5	NA	NA
TGTGCCAGCAGTTACGGACAGTCGTATGGCTACACCTTC	CASSYGQSYGYTF	TRBV7-8	TRBJ1-2	few	NA
TGTGCCAGCAGCCCCGGGGTAGCCCTAACAGATACGCAGTATTTT	CASSPGVALTDTQYF	TRBV14	TRBJ2-3	NA	NA
TGTGCCATCAGGGGACTACCGAACACCGGGGAGCTGTTTTTT	CAIRGLPNTGELFF	TRBV10-3	TRBJ2-2	NA	TRBD2
TGTGCCAGCAGCAACCGGGACAGCTCTGGAAACACCATATATTTT	CASSNRDSSGNTIYF	TRBV3-1/TRBV3-2	TRBJ1-3	NA	TRBD1
TGTGCCAGCAGCCCCAGGGACTTGAGCTCCTATAATTCACCCCTCCACTTT	CASSPRDLSSYNSPLHF	TRBV3-1/TRBV3-2	TRBJ1-6	once	NA
TGTGCCAGCAGCCAAGGACAGGGGGCTTCCTACGAGCAGTACTTC	CASSQGQGASYEQYF	TRBV4-2	TRBJ2-7	NA	TRBD1
TGCAGCGTTGCCGGGATGGAGACCCAGTACTTC	CSVAGMETQYF	TRBV29-1	TRBJ2-5	NA	NA
TGTGCCAGCTCACCAGTTTTGGGAGCGGACACTGAAGCTTTCTTT	CASSPVLGADTEAFF	TRBV18	TRBJ1-1	NA	NA
TGCGCCAGCAGTACTCCGGGACAGGTGAACACTGAAGCTTTCTTT	CASSTPGQVNTEAFF	TRBV5-1	TRBJ1-1	once	TRBD1
TGTGCCAGCAGTGAAGCGGGCCAGGGGGTTGGAAGCTACACCTTC	CASSEAGQGVGSYTF	TRBV6-1	TRBJ1-2	NA	TRBD1
TGTGCCAGCAGCGGTCCGGGACAGGCTTTCACAGATACGCAGTATTTT	CASSGPGQAFTDTQYF	TRBV7-6	TRBJ2-3	NA	TRBD1
TGTGCCAGTAGTAGGGACAGGGCTAGCAATCAGCCCCAGCATTTT	CASSRDRASNQPQHF	TRBV19	TRBJ1-5	NA	TRBD1
TGTGCCATCAATCAGGGGGCAGGAGGCTACACCTTC	CAINQGAGGYTF	TRBV10-3	TRBJ1-2	once	TRBD1
TGTGCCTGGAGTATCGAGGTATCCACTGAAGCTTTCTTT	CAWSIEVSTEAFF	TRBV30	TRBJ1-1	once	NA
TGTGCCAGCAGTTACTCGGGAGGATGGGGCTACACCTTC	CASSYSGGWGYTF	TRBV6-5	TRBJ1-2	NA	NA
TGTGCCACCAGTGATGGGGGCCGACTCAATGAGCAGTTCTTC	CATSDGGRLNEQFF	TRBV6-2/TRBV6-3	TRBJ2-1	NA	NA
TGTGCCAGCAGTCCAGACTACTATGGCTACACCTTC	CASSPDYYGYTF	TRBV2	TRBJ1-2	NA	NA
TGCGCCAGCAGAACCGGGGGGCCGGGGACTGAAGCTTTCTTT	CASRTGGPGTEAFF	TRBV5-1	TRBJ1-1	once	NA
TGTGCCAGCAGCCTAGTAGGGACAGGGGTTAAAGTCGAGCAGTACTTC	CASSLVGTGVKVEQYF	TRBV7-2	TRBJ2-7	NA	TRBD1
TGTGCCAGCAGCACTGGACAGGGGGCCTACGAGCAGTACTTC	CASSTGQGAYEQYF	TRBV7-3	TRBJ2-7	NA	TRBD1
TGTGCCAGCAGTGGACAGGGTGGGAACACTGAAGCTTTCTTT	CASSGQGGNTEAFF	TRBV6-6	TRBJ1-1	few	TRBD1
TGCAGCGTCTCCACGAGCGGGGGTTACACAGATACGCAGTATTTT	CSVSTSGGYTDTQYF	TRBV29-1	TRBJ2-3	NA	TRBD2